Listed below are T cell receptor beta chains from one sample, sequenced in a study of cytomegalovirus exposure and HLA in healthy donors. Assay: immunoSEQ multiplex PCR; the TCRdb copy retains only in-frame clones and omits some. Among 150,000 to 200,000 clones, around 86% were seen once, and the ten largest hold 1.6%. What was sequenced was PBMCs. The receptor source for this set is a man over 45 in good health and CMV-seronegative. Both conserved end residues are trimmed from each CDR3. The order of the fields is V gene, clone size, D gene, J gene, CDR3 protein. A D gene is named only where the DNA matches it firmly. Some rows mark clone size as missing; the rest say once, few, many or name a class of expanded clone.

TRBV5-4,-,TRBD2,TRBJ2-5,ASSLRTSGGGTQETQY
TRBV5-4,once,-,TRBJ1-1,ASSFGGRGTEAF
TRBV19,-,-,TRBJ1-2,ASSPTGGNYGYT
TRBV7-2,-,TRBD2,TRBJ2-2,ASSRLAAAGDGELF
TRBV4-3,once,TRBD1,TRBJ2-7,ASSQERGGTGGGYEQY
TRBV6-6,few,-,TRBJ1-1,ASSDQGAEAF
TRBV7-9,once,-,TRBJ2-1,ASSLPGDPSSEQF
TRBV25-1,-,-,TRBJ2-3,ASSERRLTSTDTQY
TRBV19,-,-,TRBJ2-7,ASSIRQGQREQY
TRBV19,-,-,TRBJ2-7,ASSQLGGYEQY
TRBV6-1,-,-,TRBJ2-3,ASRTSRESTDTQY
TRBV15,once,-,TRBJ2-2,ATSRDRITGELF
TRBV7-9,-,-,TRBJ1-1,ASSLALGAVSEAF
TRBV7-7,-,-,TRBJ1-4,ASSSGGGKLF
TRBV7-2,-,-,TRBJ2-5,ASSLQHVGAGETQY
TRBV10-1,-,-,TRBJ2-1,ASSEAGGLYSQGYNEQF
TRBV5-6,-,TRBD1,TRBJ2-3,ASSLGLQGARTDTQY
TRBV5-1,-,TRBD2,TRBJ2-1,ASSLALAGEHEQF
TRBV7-3,-,TRBD1,TRBJ2-7,ASSLRTGPGEQY
TRBV4-3,-,TRBD1,TRBJ2-1,ASSQEEDRGYFRYNEQF
TRBV7-6,-,-,TRBJ2-5,ASSPSRQETQY
TRBV6-5,-,-,TRBJ2-5,ASRLRRYQETQY
TRBV5-8,once,-,TRBJ1-1,ASSLGLGLTAGNTEAF
TRBV30,-,-,TRBJ1-1,ARTTGGATEAF
TRBV4-1,once,TRBD1,TRBJ2-7,ASSQGGTGTISYEQY
TRBV7-9,-,-,TRBJ2-7,ASSLVEGLSYEQY
TRBV7-9,-,TRBD2,TRBJ2-3,ASSLGLDTDTQY
TRBV6-6,-,-,TRBJ1-1,ASSYGAGGPEAF
TRBV4-3,-,-,TRBJ2-7,ASSQDRVVLPFGEQY
TRBV5-1,-,TRBD1,TRBJ1-2,ASSPGTGTTDGYT
TRBV7-8,-,TRBD2,TRBJ2-7,ASSLGTRLADYEQY
TRBV6-6,few,TRBD1,TRBJ2-7,ASSYVGGQGLNEQY
TRBV7-2,-,TRBD1,TRBJ2-1,ASGLRGSYNEQF
TRBV14,-,-,TRBJ1-2,ASSQSGGWGGYT
TRBV5-1,-,-,TRBJ1-1,ASSLYFPGRDTEAF
TRBV5-4,-,TRBD2,TRBJ2-7,ASSSVVAGGREQY
TRBV5-1,-,-,TRBJ2-5,ASSILETQY
TRBV6-6,-,TRBD1,TRBJ1-2,ASSSGTGGGYT
TRBV10-3,-,-,TRBJ2-5,AISDSGNRETQY
TRBV5-4,-,TRBD1,TRBJ2-5,ASSTQGAKETQY
TRBV6-1,-,-,TRBJ1-2,ASSEGQAYGYT
TRBV27,-,-,TRBJ1-2,ASSLQAQLNYGYT
TRBV19,-,TRBD1,TRBJ2-5,ASSIGQGGETQY
TRBV5-1,-,TRBD1,TRBJ1-2,ASSLVQGDYGYT
TRBV14,-,-,TRBJ1-4,ASSRAHNEKLF
TRBV6-1,-,-,TRBJ2-3,ASSVPLVGTDTQY
TRBV11-3,-,-,TRBJ2-3,ASSLDGESTDTQY
TRBV28,-,-,TRBJ2-7,ASSLLQGLYEQY
TRBV10-3,-,-,TRBJ2-5,AISESAFRGEETQY